This T cell receptor (beta chain) derives from a study of shared clonotypes between healthy human individuals. The overall study: CD4 naive cells filled three plates per donor, CD4 memory three, CD8 naive two and CD8 memory one.

V lost 3 bases and J 4 bases, leaving 13 bases between the germline ends. The CDR3 length is 15 residues. The germline CDR1 and CDR2 sequences are MDHEN and SYDVKM. Worth noting for this clone: Its antigen is not known.

The assay was immunoSEQ multiplex PCR, and TCRdb's table has in-frame clones only and misses some. The sample carries approximately 700,000 clones, 73% recorded once. General study results and limits: Sequencing depth was expected to affect clonotype sharing among donors. Naive CD4 clonotypes were shared across a handful of donors at roughly 4.6%.

Donors included only healthy HIV-negative adults lacking recent acute infections or vaccinations. This receptor was obtained from a woman in her twenties or thirties in good health. The rearrangement joins TRBV28 to TRBJ1-5; D ambiguous. Sequenced: memory CD4+ T cells sorted from blood. The subset: CD45RA-negative fraction. CDR3 DNA sequence: TGTGCCAGCAGTTTTCCAGGAGGCCCGAATCAGCCCCAGCATTTT. It specifies CASSFPGGPNQPQHF.